Following are 5 T cell receptor beta chains from one sample sequenced in a study of sequential checkpoint blockade in melanoma. TCRdb's table, derived via immunoSEQ multiplex PCR, lists solely in-frame clones and lacks some. The data hold roughly 23,000 clones, with around 86% observed a single time. The treatment here: randomized to nivolumab then ipilimumab (arm A) or the reverse (arm B). The sample here was CD8+ T cells sorted from blood (inferred from file names), taken from a patient given nivolumab and ipilimumab in sequence. Source of these receptors: a human donor with melanoma.

V and J are TRBV27 and TRBJ2-1; a weak D match, TRBD2 (7 bases). V gave up 6 bases and J gave up 7 bases, with 19 bases separating them. This CDR3 comprises 15 residues. Germline CDR1 MNHEY, CDR2 SMNVEV (reference sequence). CDR3 sequence: CASRVGGGAGNEQFF. CDR3 nucleotides: TGTGCCAGCAGGGTAGGGGGAGGGGCCGGGAATGAGCAGTTCTTC.

This rearrangement joins TRBV7-9 to TRBJ2-7; no clear D. The V and J ends lost 1 base and 4 bases respectively, with 11 bases between them. Germline V CDR1 and CDR2: SEHNR, FQNEAQ (reference sequence). This CDR3 is built from 14 residues. CDR3 bases: TGTGCCAGCAGCTTAGTCGGCTCAGCGTACGAGCAGTACTTC. Its translation is CASSLVGSAYEQYF.

The chain carries TRBV5-6 and TRBJ2-6, with D possibly being TRBD1 (6 bases). CDR1 SGHDT and CDR2 YYEEEE come from the germline V gene. Trimming took 2 bases from V and 2 from J, leaving 14 bases between them. This CDR3 is 17 amino acids long. The CDR3 nucleotides are TGTGCCAGCAGCTTCCTCTCAGGGGACGCTGGGGCCAACGTCCTGACTTTC. This translates into CASSFLSGDAGANVLTF.

CDR3: CASTGQYLYNSPLHF. Here the CDR3 DNA reads TGTGCCAGCACCGGACAGTACCTCTATAATTCACCCCTCCACTTT. This chain joins TRBV27 and TRBJ1-6, with a possible D match to TRBD1 (6 bases). Per the germline V gene, CDR1 is MNHEY and CDR2 is SMNVEV (reference sequence). The CDR3 runs to 15 residues. V gave up 7 bases and J gave up 3 bases, with 13 bases separating them.

This clone was seen a few times. V gene TRBV13 combines with J gene TRBJ1-3, with D perhaps TRBD1 (6 bases). Trimming stripped 0 bases from V and 2 bases from J, with 8 bases between. The CDR3 is 15 amino acids. The germline CDR1 and CDR2 sequences are PRHDT and FYEKMQ (reference sequence). The CDR3 nucleotides are TGTGCCAGCAGCTTAGGGGGGGCTCCTGGAAACACCATATATTTT. Translating gives CASSLGGAPGNTIYF.